The 3 T cell receptor beta chains listed next were all sequenced from one sample in a study of blood T cell repertoires in COVID-19. The table came from immunoSEQ multiplex PCR; TCRdb's copy has only in-frame clones and leaves some out. Counted here are over 200,000 clones, over 80% occurring once; the ten biggest clones make up around 27%. The sample was peripheral blood. These TCRs come from a man aged 40-50 years with acute or convalescent COVID-19.

This clone was counted once. The V gene is TRBV5-1, the J gene TRBJ1-2; TRBD1 agrees at 8 bases. Germline V lookup: CDR1 SGHRS, CDR2 YFSETQ. The V gene end was trimmed by 0 bases and the J gene end by 5 bases; junction bases not matched to a gene: 6. CDR3 length equals 15 residues. The CDR3 nucleotides are TGCGCCAGCAGCTTGGATGCAGGGGGCACGTATGGCTACACCTTC. It translates to CASSLDAGGTYGYTF.

This clone was picked up a small number of times. The chain recombines TRBV7-6 with TRBJ2-1; 11 bases fit TRBD2. V shed 1 base, J shed 2 bases, and the junction held 7 bases outside the gene matches. Per germline, CDR1 SGHVS and CDR2 FNYEAQ. The CDR3 totals 18 residues. CDR3 in DNA: TGTGCCAGCAGCTTAGAAGATCTTAGCGGGGGGGCCTACAATGAGCAGTTCTTC. This codes for CASSLEDLSGGAYNEQFF.

This clone was seen only a few times. The CDR3 loop reads CASSRPGTGPSEQFF. For the CDR3, the DNA is TGTGCCAGCAGCCGTCCCGGGACAGGGCCAAGTGAGCAGTTCTTC. The chain uses TRBV11-2 and TRBJ2-1; 9 positions match TRBD1. This CDR3 contains 15 residues. V was pared by 5 bases and J by 9 bases, with 11 bases of the junction left unmatched. The germline V gene encodes CDR1 SGHAT and CDR2 FQNNGV. The full variable domain, its missing parts supplied by reference TRBV11-2 and TRBJ2-1, is EAGVAQSPRYKIIEKRQSVAFWCNPISGHATLYWYQQILGQGPKLLIQFQNNGVVDDSQLPKDRFSAERLKGVDSTLKIQPAKLEDSAVYLCASSRPGTGPSEQFFGPGTRLTVL.